This TCR beta chain was identified in a study of blood T cell repertoires in COVID-19. CDR1 and CDR2 (germline): LNHDA, SQIVND (reference sequence). With V trimmed by 3 bases and J by 10 bases, 4 bases remained unmatched. CDR3 length: 12 amino acids. Seattle researchers signed up patients amid active infection and tracked them longitudinally. In the authors' workflow: The authors estimated nucleated cell counts from reference gene primer amplification. TCRdb keeps only in-frame clones here, not all; method: immunoSEQ multiplex PCR. D and trimming come from the DNA, and the V and J calls and clone size come from that table. The data show roughly 160,000 clones, 80% to 90% seen once.

This TCR came from a woman of 80 years or more with COVID-19, enrolled during active disease. The sample was peripheral blood. The rearrangement uses TRBV19 and TRBJ2-3; 7 bases align to TRBD2. The CDR3 coding sequence is TGTGCCAGTAGTATTGGGGGAGGGGCGCAGTATTTT. It yields the protein CASSIGGGAQYF.